Described below is a single T cell receptor (beta chain) sequence and its context. V shed 4 bases and J 1 base; nucleotides not matched to a gene: 3. The CDR3 has 15 amino acids. Germline values: CDR1 SNHLY, CDR2 FYNNEI. This sample is part of a study of blood T cell repertoires in COVID-19. About the study: Acute and convalescent COVID-19 samples came from the United States, Italy and Spain. T cells, B-cell-depleted T cells, or PBMCs provided the cDNA or gDNA that served as material.

Repertoires were generated with immunoSEQ multiplex PCR, while TCRdb's copy carries only in-frame clones and drops some. The sample has more than 150,000 clones, around 80% seen once; the top ten hold over 13%. V usage is TRBV2 and J usage is TRBJ2-2; 7 positions match TRBD1. This TCR derives from a man under 40 with active or convalescent COVID-19. What was sequenced was peripheral blood. The CDR3, as DNA: TGTGCCAGCAGTGCCTACAGGGGGAACACCGGGGAGCTGTTTTTT. It yields the protein CASSAYRGNTGELFF.